These T cell receptor beta chains were read from a single sample in a study of blood T cell repertoires in COVID-19. Generated by immunoSEQ multiplex PCR, the TCRdb table keeps only in-frame clones and is missing some. In the table there are some 200,000 clones, around 85% of which are singletons. Material: peripheral blood. Receptors were obtained from a woman aged 70-85 years with acute or convalescent COVID-19. The CDR3 runs from the conserved cysteine through the conserved F or W. Each record gives: J gene, V gene, clone size, D gene, CDR3 DNA, CDR3 protein. The D gene is left open where the match is weak. For some rows the clone size is stated as once, few or many, or as a class when expanded; others skip it.

J: TRBJ2-4
V: TRBV7-3
size: -
D: -
DNA: TGTGCCAGCAGCTTAATGGGGGGTCCCAAAAACATTCAGTACTTC
CDR3: CASSLMGGPKNIQYF

J: TRBJ1-2
V: TRBV28
size: -
D: -
DNA: TGTGCCAGCAGTTCGCAGGCCTATGGCTACACCTTC
CDR3: CASSSQAYGYTF

J: TRBJ2-3
V: TRBV7-9
size: -
D: TRBD2
DNA: TGTGCCAGCAGCAGACTAGCGGAACTCCACCGGACGCAGTATTTT
CDR3: CASSRLAELHRTQYF

J: TRBJ2-7
V: TRBV25-1
size: -
D: TRBD2
DNA: TGTGCCAGCAGTGACAGCGGGAGGGCCAGGGAGCAGTACTTC
CDR3: CASSDSGRAREQYF

J: TRBJ2-1
V: TRBV7-3
size: -
D: TRBD2
DNA: TGTGCCAGCAGCGAAGCGGGAACCACCGATGAGCAGTTCTTC
CDR3: CASSEAGTTDEQFF

J: TRBJ2-3
V: TRBV7-3
size: -
D: TRBD2
DNA: TGTGCCACTAGCGGGAGTCGAACAGATACGCAGTATTTT
CDR3: CATSGSRTDTQYF

J: TRBJ1-2
V: TRBV18
size: -
D: TRBD1
DNA: TGTGCCAGCTCACCGGGACAGGGGGAAGGCTACACCTTC
CDR3: CASSPGQGEGYTF

J: TRBJ1-2
V: TRBV28
size: -
D: TRBD1
DNA: TGTGCCAGCAGAGGGACAGGGCGACTGAGCGGCTACACCTTC
CDR3: CASRGTGRLSGYTF

J: TRBJ1-1
V: TRBV9
size: -
D: -
DNA: TGTGCCAGCAGCTCTAGACTTGACACTGAAGCTTTCTTT
CDR3: CASSSRLDTEAFF

J: TRBJ2-1
V: TRBV7-2
size: -
D: TRBD2
DNA: TGTGCCAGCAGCACCACTAGCGGGACCTACTACAATGAGCAGTTCTTC
CDR3: CASSTTSGTYYNEQFF

J: TRBJ1-2
V: TRBV2
size: -
D: TRBD1
DNA: TGTGCCAGCAGTGAAACCAAGACAGGGCCGTCTTTCTTC
CDR3: CASSETKTGPSFF

J: TRBJ2-7
V: TRBV29-1
size: -
D: -
DNA: TGCAGCGCACGACGGGGGTCCTACGAGCAGTACTTC
CDR3: CSARRGSYEQYF

J: TRBJ1-1
V: TRBV15
size: -
D: -
DNA: TGTGCCACCAACCAGAACAGGGTAGGTGAAGCTTTCTTT
CDR3: CATNQNRVGEAFF

J: TRBJ1-6
V: TRBV5-6
size: -
D: TRBD1
DNA: TGTGCCAGCAGTTCTTTCGGGACAGGGAATTCACCCCTCCACTTT
CDR3: CASSSFGTGNSPLHF

J: TRBJ2-3
V: TRBV10-3
size: -
D: TRBD2
DNA: TGTGCCATCAGTGTCGGGACTAGCGGGAGTGTAGATACGCAGTATTTT
CDR3: CAISVGTSGSVDTQYF

J: TRBJ2-4
V: TRBV25-1
size: few
D: -
DNA: TGTGCCAGCAGTGAAGGGGGGAGGCTGGGGAGGTCTTGGATTCAGTACTTC
CDR3: CASSEGGRLGRSWIQYF

J: TRBJ2-1
V: TRBV11-3
size: -
D: -
DNA: TGTGCCAGCAGCTTAAACAGGGTTAGCTACAATGAGCAGTTCTTC
CDR3: CASSLNRVSYNEQFF

J: TRBJ1-1
V: TRBV11-2
size: once
D: -
DNA: TGTGCCAGCAGCTCCAGACAGAGCATGAACACTGAAGCTTTCTTT
CDR3: CASSSRQSMNTEAFF

J: TRBJ1-1
V: TRBV7-9
size: -
D: TRBD1
DNA: TGTGCCAGCAGCTTAAGAGGCCGGGACAGGGGCAAGAACACTGAAGCTTTCTTT
CDR3: CASSLRGRDRGKNTEAFF

J: TRBJ2-2
V: TRBV19
size: -
D: -
DNA: TGTGCCAGTAAGACTCGCACCGGGGAGCTGTTTTTT
CDR3: CASKTRTGELFF

J: TRBJ2-4
V: TRBV5-1
size: -
D: -
DNA: TGCGCCAGCAGCTCCGGACAAGGAACCATTCAGTACTTC
CDR3: CASSSGQGTIQYF

J: TRBJ1-1
V: TRBV6-5
size: once
D: -
DNA: TGTGCCAGCAGAGGGGCCTCCCAGGGGTACACTGAAGCTTTCTTT
CDR3: CASRGASQGYTEAFF

J: TRBJ2-5
V: TRBV3-1/TRBV3-2
size: -
D: TRBD2
DNA: TGTGCCAGTAAACTAGCGGGGGTAGAGACCCAGTACTTC
CDR3: CASKLAGVETQYF

J: TRBJ1-4
V: TRBV14
size: -
D: -
DNA: TGTGCCAGCAGCCAGGGCTTGAGGGAAGAAAAACTGTTTTTT
CDR3: CASSQGLREEKLFF

J: TRBJ2-7
V: TRBV11-3
size: -
D: -
DNA: TGTGCCAGCAGCTTAGTCCCTTCTTTCTCCTACGAGCAGTACTTC
CDR3: CASSLVPSFSYEQYF

J: TRBJ1-3
V: TRBV19
size: -
D: -
DNA: TGTGCCAGCAGGGTGAGAAACACCATATATTTT
CDR3: CASRVRNTIYF

J: TRBJ2-6
V: TRBV4-3
size: -
D: -
DNA: TGCGCCAGCAGCCAAGGAGAGGGGAGGACTGGGGCCAACGTCCTGACTTTC
CDR3: CASSQGEGRTGANVLTF

J: TRBJ2-7
V: TRBV28
size: -
D: -
DNA: TGTGCCAGCTCTCATCTAGCCTACGAGCAGTACTTC
CDR3: CASSHLAYEQYF

J: TRBJ2-3
V: TRBV24-1
size: -
D: TRBD1
DNA: TGTGCCACCAGCGCACCCGGGACAGGGATAGGTACGCAGTATTTT
CDR3: CATSAPGTGIGTQYF

J: TRBJ2-3
V: TRBV5-6
size: -
D: TRBD1
DNA: TGTGCCAGCGGAGGTCGGGACAGGGGAAGGACAGATACGCAGTATTTT
CDR3: CASGGRDRGRTDTQYF

J: TRBJ2-7
V: TRBV6-5
size: -
D: -
DNA: TGTGCCAGCCGGGACTCCGCAATCTACGAGCAGTACTTC
CDR3: CASRDSAIYEQYF

J: TRBJ1-4
V: TRBV4-3
size: -
D: TRBD1
DNA: TGCGCCAGCAGCCAGGACAGGGTAGGGGAAAAACTGTTTTTT
CDR3: CASSQDRVGEKLFF

J: TRBJ1-2
V: TRBV6-6
size: -
D: TRBD1
DNA: TGTGCCAGCAGTGGCCGGGACAGGGGCTTAAGTTTGGGCTACACCTTC
CDR3: CASSGRDRGLSLGYTF

J: TRBJ2-7
V: TRBV24-1
size: few
D: -
DNA: TGTGCCACCCTTCCCTACGAGCAGTACTTC
CDR3: CATLPYEQYF

J: TRBJ2-1
V: TRBV5-6
size: -
D: TRBD1
DNA: TGTGCCAGCAGCGACACCGCAGGGGGCCAGCAGTTCTTC
CDR3: CASSDTAGGQQFF

J: TRBJ1-4
V: TRBV7-6
size: -
D: -
DNA: TGTGCCAGCAGCTTAATAATGGGGGGGTCTGAAAAACTGTTTTTT
CDR3: CASSLIMGGSEKLFF